These 21 T cell receptor beta chains originate from one sample sequenced in a study of blood T cell repertoires in COVID-19. The assay was immunoSEQ multiplex PCR, and TCRdb's table has in-frame clones only and misses some. The sample holds about 65,000 clones, about 81% seen once. The sample was peripheral blood. Receptors were obtained from a man older than 75 with acute or convalescent COVID-19.

The J gene is TRBJ2-1, the V gene TRBV7-9, with 11 bases identical to TRBD2. This CDR3 has 19 amino acids. Germline V gives CDR1 SEHNR, CDR2 FQNEAQ (reference sequence). J gave up 0 bases and V 4 bases, and 11 bases lay outside the gene matches. CDR3 residues: CASSSLAGGPKSSYNEQFF. CDR3 in DNA: TGTGCCAGCAGCTCGCTAGCGGGGGGACCTAAATCCTCCTACAATGAGCAGTTCTTC.

The J gene is TRBJ1-2, the V gene TRBV9, with 7 bases identical to TRBD1. This CDR3 comprises 14 residues. The germline V gene has CDR1 SGDLS and CDR2 YYNGEE. V lost 0 bases, J lost 6 bases, and 5 bases stayed unmatched. CDR3 bases: TGTGCCAGCAGCGTAGGAGGGGGCGGACATGGCTACACCTTC. Its protein product is CASSVGGGGHGYTF.

This chain's CDR3 is CASSAYSNQPQHF. The CDR3, as DNA: TGTGCCAGCAGTGCGTATAGCAATCAGCCCCAGCATTTT. The chain links TRBV2 to TRBJ1-5; D uncertain. Trimming left V 4 bases short and J 0 bases short, with 4 bases between. This CDR3 spans 13 amino acids. CDR1 is SNHLY and CDR2 is FYNNEI in the germline V gene. The full variable domain, completed using reference TRBV2 and TRBJ1-5, is EPEVTQTPSHQVTQMGQEVILRCVPISNHLYFYWYRQILGQKVEFLVSFYNNEISEKSEIFDDQFSVERPDGSNFTLKIRSTKLEDSAMYFCASSAYSNQPQHFGDGTRLSIL.

The chain employs TRBV21-1 and TRBJ2-7; TRBD1, the D gene given by the table, was not confirmed from the DNA. TRBV21-1 is a pseudogene. This CDR3 has 13 residues. The chain's CDR3 is CASTSIRVGEQYF. CDR3 in DNA: TGTGCCAGCACTTCAATCAGGGTGGGCGAGCAGTACTTC.

The CDR3 nucleotides are TGTGCCAGTAGCCCACAGGGGTTCTCCTCTGGGGCCAACGTCCTGACTTTC. Its translation is CASSPQGFSSGANVLTF. The chain carries TRBV19 and TRBJ2-6; 7 bases are shared with TRBD1. The J segment lost 0 bases and the V segment lost 6 bases, leaving 8 bases of the junction unmatched. In germline, CDR1 is LNHDA, CDR2 SQIVND (reference sequence). The CDR3 contains 17 residues.

This clone was recorded only once. The chain is built from TRBV5-8 and TRBJ1-2, with a tentative D call TRBD1 (5 bases). V was pared by 0 bases and J by 6 bases, with 9 bases between. Germline V gene sequence: CDR1 SGHTS, CDR2 YDEGEE. This CDR3 has 13 residues. The chain's CDR3 is CASSLEPGNGYTF. CDR3 DNA sequence: TGTGCCAGCAGCTTGGAACCAGGGAATGGCTACACCTTC.

The V call is TRBV14, the J call TRBJ1-6, with 8 bases fitting TRBD1. CDR1 and CDR2 (germline): SGHDN, FVKESK. V lost 0 bases and J lost 6; bases outside the gene matches: 4. The CDR3 is made up of 16 amino acids. In nucleotides, the CDR3 is TGTGCCAGCAGCCAAGATTGGGGACAGGTTAATTCACCCCTCCACTTT. It yields the protein CASSQDWGQVNSPLHF.

The chain joins TRBV7-9 to TRBJ2-5; 9 bases match TRBD1. The CDR3 is 15 residues long. Per germline, CDR1 SEHNR and CDR2 FQNEAQ (reference sequence). Trimming at V came to 5 bases and at J to 5 bases, leaving 9 bases not matched to a gene. The CDR3 coding sequence is TGTGCCAGCAGCACGCTACAGGGGGCGCGGGAGACCCAGTACTTC. Translated, it gives CASSTLQGARETQYF.

The chain couples TRBV18 to TRBJ1-2; 7 bases map to TRBD1. The CDR3 has 14 residues. V dropped 2 bases and J dropped 7; count of bases not matched to a gene: 7. Germline V CDR1 and CDR2: KGHSH, LQKENI. The CDR3 loop is CASSPDRAWSGYTF. CDR3 DNA: TGTGCCAGCTCACCAGACAGGGCGTGGAGTGGCTACACCTTC.

This chain uses TRBV20-1 with TRBJ1-2; 8 bases line up with TRBD1. Per the germline V gene, CDR1 is DFQATT and CDR2 is SNEGSKA (reference sequence). This CDR3 contains 11 residues. The CDR3 is CTSGGDGGYTF. The DNA of the CDR3 is TGCACCTCAGGGGGCGATGGAGGCTACACCTTC.

The rearrangement links TRBV7-2 to TRBJ1-3, with a possible D match to TRBD1 (5 bases). CDR1 and CDR2 (germline): SGHTA, FQGNSA. This CDR3 has 14 residues. The V and J ends lost 7 bases and 2 bases respectively, with 12 bases between them. The CDR3 region is CASTFDRTGNTIYF. DNA for the CDR3: TGTGCCAGCACCTTCGACAGAACTGGAAACACCATATATTTT.

This clone showed up just a few times. The V call is TRBV3-1 (or the pseudogene TRBV3-2), the J call TRBJ2-1; 10 bases fit TRBD1. Looked up from germline, CDR1 is LGHDT and CDR2 is YNNKEL (reference sequence). The CDR3 runs 14 residues. Trimming cost V 3 bases and J 10 bases; bases outside gene matches: 6. CDR3 sequence: CASSHDRGPGEQFF. The CDR3 DNA sequence: TGTGCCAGCAGCCACGACAGGGGGCCAGGGGAGCAGTTCTTC.

This clone is large in the sample. The chain is built from TRBV7-9 and TRBJ2-3; 13 bases align to TRBD2. Germline V lookup: CDR1 SEHNR, CDR2 FQNEAQ (reference sequence). This CDR3 spans 16 amino acids. V shed 5 bases and J 4 bases; nucleotides not matched to a gene: 6. The CDR3 is CASSPGLAGVADTQYF. The CDR3 region has the DNA TGTGCCAGCAGCCCAGGACTAGCGGGGGTGGCAGATACGCAGTATTTT. Looking up the rest from reference TRBV7-9 and TRBJ2-3 gives the full variable domain: DTGVSQNPRHKITKRGQNVTFRCDPISEHNRLYWYRQTLGQGPEFLTYFQNEAQLEKSRLLSDRFSAERPKGSFSTLEIQRTEQGDSAMYLCASSPGLAGVADTQYFGPGTRLTVL.

J is TRBJ2-3 and V is TRBV7-2; 8 bases line up with TRBD2. V was pared by 4 bases and J by 4 bases, with 10 bases of the junction left unmatched. CDR3 length: 16 amino acids. Germline V gives CDR1 SGHTA, CDR2 FQGNSA. CDR3 in amino acids: CASSSTRGGRADTQYF. CDR3 nucleotides: TGTGCCAGCAGCTCGACTCGCGGGGGGAGGGCAGATACGCAGTATTTT.

This clone came up once. The chain couples TRBV24-1 to TRBJ2-1; D is perhaps TRBD2 (5 bases). The CDR3 totals 16 residues. The germline V gene has CDR1 KGHDR and CDR2 SFDVKD. Trimming cost V 4 bases and J 7 bases, with 19 bases left between them. CDR3: CATSEGRGTIGNEQFF. As DNA, the CDR3 is TGTGCCACCAGTGAAGGCCGGGGTACTATCGGTAATGAGCAGTTCTTC.

The chain carries TRBV11-1 and TRBJ2-7; unclear D gene. Germline V gene data show CDR1 as SGHAT and CDR2 as FQDESV (reference sequence). The CDR3 extends over 14 amino acids. V was pared by 5 bases and J by 0 bases, with 11 bases between. CDR3 loop: CASSRPLSSYEQYF. The CDR3 bases are TGTGCCAGCAGCCGCCCCTTGAGCTCCTACGAGCAGTACTTC. Using reference TRBV11-1 and TRBJ2-7 for the parts outside the CDR3, the full variable domain is EAEVAQSPRYKITEKSQAVAFWCDPISGHATLYWYRQILGQGPELLVQFQDESVVDDSQLPKDRFSAERLKGVDSTLKIQPAELGDSAMYLCASSRPLSSYEQYFGPGTRLTVT.

The chain employs TRBV3-1 (or the pseudogene TRBV3-2) and TRBJ1-6; 7 positions agree with TRBD1. The CDR3 runs to 17 residues. The germline V gene has CDR1 LGHDT and CDR2 YNNKEL (reference sequence). J gave up 7 bases and V 4 bases, and 13 bases lay outside the gene matches. The CDR3 spells CASSRARGLGLNSPLHF. CDR3 nucleotide sequence: TGTGCCAGCAGCCGAGCTAGGGGGCTCGGGTTAAATTCACCCCTCCACTTT.

The chain uses TRBV19 and TRBJ2-5; 7 positions agree with TRBD1. Germline trimming cut 9 bases from V and 1 base from J; bases unmatched to any gene: 5. The CDR3 has 13 residues. CDR1 is LNHDA, CDR2 SQIVND, per germline (reference sequence). In nucleotides, the CDR3 is TGTGCCAGCGAAGACAGGGTCCAAGAGACCCAGTACTTC. Its protein is CASEDRVQETQYF.

This clone has just a few counts. The chain combines TRBV23-1 with TRBJ1-3; D may be TRBD1 (6 bases). TRBV23-1 carries the ORF label, with uncertain function. V was trimmed by 3 bases and J by 11 bases, leaving 14 bases between them. The length of the CDR3 is 13 residues. Here the CDR3 reads CASSHRQVGPIYF. The DNA for the CDR3 is TGCGCCAGCAGTCACAGACAGGTAGGGCCCATATATTTT.

The chain carries TRBV2 and TRBJ2-5; TRBD1 might be the D (5 bases). This CDR3 contains 14 residues. V was trimmed by 11 bases and J by 1 base, leaving 17 bases between them. CDR1 and CDR2 from the germline V gene are SNHLY and FYNNEI. CDR3 amino acids: CAARRDRLQETQYF. The CDR3 DNA follows: TGTGCCGCCCGACGAGACAGACTCCAAGAGACCCAGTACTTC.

This chain uses TRBV15 with TRBJ1-1; tentatively, D is TRBD1 (6 bases). The CDR3 runs to 12 residues. V dropped 8 bases and J dropped 4 bases, with 11 bases sitting between them. Germline CDR1 and CDR2: LNHNV and YYDKDF (reference sequence). CDR3 coding DNA: TGTGCCACCGGGCGAGGGGGCACTGAAGCTTTCTTT. Encoded protein: CATGRGGTEAFF.